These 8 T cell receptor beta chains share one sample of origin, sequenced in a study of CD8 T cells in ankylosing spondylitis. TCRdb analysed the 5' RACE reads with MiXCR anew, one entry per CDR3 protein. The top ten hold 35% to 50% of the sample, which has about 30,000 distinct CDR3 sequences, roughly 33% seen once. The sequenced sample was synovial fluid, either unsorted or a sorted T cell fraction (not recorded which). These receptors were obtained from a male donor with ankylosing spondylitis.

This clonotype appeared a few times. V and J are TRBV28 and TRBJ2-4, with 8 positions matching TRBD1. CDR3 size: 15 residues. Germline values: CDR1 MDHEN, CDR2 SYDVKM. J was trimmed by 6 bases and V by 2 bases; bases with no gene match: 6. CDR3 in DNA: TGTGCCAGCAGTTTAGCCGGGACAGGACCAAACATTCAGTACTTC. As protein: CASSLAGTGPNIQYF.

The CDR3 sequence: CSASTRISSPYEQYV. In DNA, the CDR3 is TGCAGTGCTAGTACTCGGATCTCTAGCCCCTACGAGCAGTACGTC. The rearrangement links TRBV20-1 to TRBJ2-7; D perhaps matches TRBD2 (5 bases). Germline loops: CDR1 DFQATT, CDR2 SNEGSKA (reference sequence). This CDR3 is 15 amino acids long. V was trimmed by 3 bases and J by 2 bases, leaving 17 bases between them.

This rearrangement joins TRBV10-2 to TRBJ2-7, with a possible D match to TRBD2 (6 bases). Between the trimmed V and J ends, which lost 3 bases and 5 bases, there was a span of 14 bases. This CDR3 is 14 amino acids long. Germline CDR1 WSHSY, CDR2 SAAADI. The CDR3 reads CASSENGSIDEQYV. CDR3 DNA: TGCGCCAGCAGTGAAAACGGGAGTATCGACGAGCAGTACGTC.

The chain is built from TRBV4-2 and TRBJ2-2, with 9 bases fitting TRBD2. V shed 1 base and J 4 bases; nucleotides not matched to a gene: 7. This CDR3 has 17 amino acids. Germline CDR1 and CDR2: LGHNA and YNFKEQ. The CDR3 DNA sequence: TGTGCCAGCAGCCAAGTAGCGGGAGAGGTTAGCACCGGGGAGCTGTTTTTT. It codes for CASSQVAGEVSTGELFF.

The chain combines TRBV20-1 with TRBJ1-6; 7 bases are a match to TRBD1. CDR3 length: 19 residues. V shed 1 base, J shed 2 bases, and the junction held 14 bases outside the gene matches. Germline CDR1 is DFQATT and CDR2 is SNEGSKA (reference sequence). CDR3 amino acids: CSARGQGFLGSPYNSPLHF. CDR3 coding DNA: TGCAGTGCTAGAGGACAGGGATTTTTGGGGAGCCCCTATAATTCACCCCTCCACTTT.

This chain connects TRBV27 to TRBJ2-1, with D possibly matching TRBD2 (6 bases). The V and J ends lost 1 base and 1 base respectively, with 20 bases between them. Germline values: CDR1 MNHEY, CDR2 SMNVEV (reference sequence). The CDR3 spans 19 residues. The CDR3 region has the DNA TGTGCCAGCAGTTTATTCATACCTACCGGGACTGGATCCTACAATGAGCAGTTCTTC. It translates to CASSLFIPTGTGSYNEQFF.

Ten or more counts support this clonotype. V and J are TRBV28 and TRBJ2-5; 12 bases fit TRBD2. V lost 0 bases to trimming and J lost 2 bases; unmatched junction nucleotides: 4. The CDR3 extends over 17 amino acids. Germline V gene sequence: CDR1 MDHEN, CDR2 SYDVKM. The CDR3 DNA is TGTGCCAGCAGTTTATGGACTAGCGGGAGTAGTCAAGAGACCCAGTACTTC. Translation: CASSLWTSGSSQETQYF.

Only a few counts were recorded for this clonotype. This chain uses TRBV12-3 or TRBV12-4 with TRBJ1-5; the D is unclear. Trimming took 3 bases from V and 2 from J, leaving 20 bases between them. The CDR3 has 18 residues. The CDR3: CASSFRVRRWDGNQPQHF. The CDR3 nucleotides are TGTGCCAGCAGTTTCCGGGTTAGGAGGTGGGATGGCAATCAGCCCCAGCATTTT.